The clone carrying this T cell receptor (beta chain) was picked up many times. Its antigen is undetermined. The data stem from a study of CD8 T cells in ankylosing spondylitis. Study outcomes and limitations: Ankylosing spondylitis blood appeared to be characterized by a TCR beta motif of 8 or 9 highly homologous variants. Prior work had noted some motif variants in reactive arthritis blood and synovial fluid.

TCRdb called the 5' RACE reads again in MiXCR, with one record for every CDR3 protein. This sample has around 250,000 distinct CDR3 sequences, with over 30% found just once. Germline CDR1 is SQVTM and CDR2 is ANQGSEA. This CDR3 comprises 15 residues. With V trimmed by 4 bases and J by 2 bases, 4 bases remained unmatched. The receptor was isolated from a male donor with ankylosing spondylitis or in good health (not recorded which). The V and J genes are TRBV29-1 and TRBJ2-1; 11 bases are shared with TRBD2. The sequencing sample was made of blood, either unsorted or a sorted T cell fraction (not recorded which). The CDR3 loop reads CSVARLAGPYNEQFF. The CDR3 DNA follows: TGCAGCGTTGCCCGACTAGCGGGGCCCTACAATGAGCAGTTCTTC.